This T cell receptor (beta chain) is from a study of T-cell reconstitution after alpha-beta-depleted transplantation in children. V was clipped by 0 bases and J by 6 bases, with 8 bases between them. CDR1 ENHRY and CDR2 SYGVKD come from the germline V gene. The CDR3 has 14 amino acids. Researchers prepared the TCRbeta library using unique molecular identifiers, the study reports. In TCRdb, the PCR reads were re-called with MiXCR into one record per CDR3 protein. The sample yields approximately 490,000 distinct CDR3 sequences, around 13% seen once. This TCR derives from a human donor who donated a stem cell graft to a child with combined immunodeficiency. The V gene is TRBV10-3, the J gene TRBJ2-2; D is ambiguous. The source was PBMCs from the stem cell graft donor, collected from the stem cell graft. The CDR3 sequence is CAISESARPGELFF. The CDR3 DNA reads TGTGCCATCAGTGAGTCGGCCCGACCCGGGGAGCTGTTTTTT.